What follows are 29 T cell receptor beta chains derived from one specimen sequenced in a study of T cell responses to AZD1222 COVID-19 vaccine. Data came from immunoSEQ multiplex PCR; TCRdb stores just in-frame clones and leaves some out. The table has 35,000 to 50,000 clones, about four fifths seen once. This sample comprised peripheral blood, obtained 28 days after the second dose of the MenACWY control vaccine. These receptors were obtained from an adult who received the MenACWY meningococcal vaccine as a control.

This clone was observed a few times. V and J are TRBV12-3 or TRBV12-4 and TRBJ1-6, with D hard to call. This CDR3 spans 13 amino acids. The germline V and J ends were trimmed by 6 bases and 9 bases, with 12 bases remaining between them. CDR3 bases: TGTGCCAGCAGCCGTAAGGGAGGTTCACCCCTCCACTTT. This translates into CASSRKGGSPLHF.

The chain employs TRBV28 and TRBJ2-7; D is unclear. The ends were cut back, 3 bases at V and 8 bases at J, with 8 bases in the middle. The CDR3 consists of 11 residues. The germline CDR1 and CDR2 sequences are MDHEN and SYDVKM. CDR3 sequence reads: CASSLKAKQYF. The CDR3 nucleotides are TGTGCCAGCAGTTTGAAGGCGAAGCAGTACTTC.

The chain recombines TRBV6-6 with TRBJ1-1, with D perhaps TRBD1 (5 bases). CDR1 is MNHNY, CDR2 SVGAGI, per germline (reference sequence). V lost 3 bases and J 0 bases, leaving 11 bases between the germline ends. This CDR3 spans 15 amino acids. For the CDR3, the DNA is TGTGCCAGCAGTTATAAGGGGATAATGAACACTGAAGCTTTCTTT. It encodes CASSYKGIMNTEAFF.

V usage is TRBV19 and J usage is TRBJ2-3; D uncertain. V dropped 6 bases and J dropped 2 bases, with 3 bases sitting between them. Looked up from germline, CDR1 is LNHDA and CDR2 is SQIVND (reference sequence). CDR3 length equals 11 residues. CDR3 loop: CASRTTDTQYF. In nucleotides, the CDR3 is TGTGCCAGTAGAACCACAGATACGCAGTATTTT.

The CDR3 here is CATSEVGSGAFF. The CDR3 DNA is TGTGCCACCAGTGAGGTGGGGTCGGGGGCTTTCTTT. V and J are TRBV24-1 and TRBJ1-1; no clear D. V was cut by 4 bases and J by 11 bases, with 13 bases left in between. The CDR3 length is 12 residues. CDR1 KGHDR and CDR2 SFDVKD come from the germline V gene.

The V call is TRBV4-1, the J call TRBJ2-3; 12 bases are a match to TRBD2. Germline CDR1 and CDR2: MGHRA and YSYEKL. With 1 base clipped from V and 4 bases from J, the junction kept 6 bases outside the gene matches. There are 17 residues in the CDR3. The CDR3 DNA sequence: TGCGCCAGCAGCCAAGGAGGCCTAGCGGGAGGGGCAGATACGCAGTATTTT. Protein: CASSQGGLAGGADTQYF.

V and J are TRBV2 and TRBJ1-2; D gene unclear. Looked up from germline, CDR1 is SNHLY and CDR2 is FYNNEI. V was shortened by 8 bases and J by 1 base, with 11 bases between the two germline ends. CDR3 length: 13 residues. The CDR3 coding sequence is TGTGCCAGCTCCAAAGACCTTAACTATGGCTACACCTTC. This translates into CASSKDLNYGYTF.

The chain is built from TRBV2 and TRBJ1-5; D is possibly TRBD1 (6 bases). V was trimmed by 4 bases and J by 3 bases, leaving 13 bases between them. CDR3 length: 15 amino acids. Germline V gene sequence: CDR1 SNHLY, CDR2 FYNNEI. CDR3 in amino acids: CASSAYRTVNQPQHF. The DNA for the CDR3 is TGTGCCAGCAGTGCCTATCGGACAGTCAATCAGCCCCAGCATTTT.

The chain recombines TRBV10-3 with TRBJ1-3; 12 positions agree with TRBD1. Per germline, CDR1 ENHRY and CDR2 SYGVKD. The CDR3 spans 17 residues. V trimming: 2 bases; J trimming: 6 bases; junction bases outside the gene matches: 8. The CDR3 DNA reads TGTGCCATCAGTGAGCCGGGACAGGGGGCGATCAAAAACACCATATATTTT. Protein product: CAISEPGQGAIKNTIYF.

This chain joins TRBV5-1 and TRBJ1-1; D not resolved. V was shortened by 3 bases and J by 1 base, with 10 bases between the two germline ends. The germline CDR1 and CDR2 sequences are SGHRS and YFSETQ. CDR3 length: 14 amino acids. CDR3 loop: CASSSSSGNTEAFF. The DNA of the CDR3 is TGCGCCAGCAGCTCGTCCTCGGGGAACACTGAAGCTTTCTTT.

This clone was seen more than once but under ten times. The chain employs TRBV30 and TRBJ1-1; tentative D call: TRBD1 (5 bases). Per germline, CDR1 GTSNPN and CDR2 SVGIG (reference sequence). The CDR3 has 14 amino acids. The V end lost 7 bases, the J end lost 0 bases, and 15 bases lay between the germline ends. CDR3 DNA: TGTGCCTCTGCCCAGGGATACATGAACACTGAAGCTTTCTTT. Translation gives CASAQGYMNTEAFF.

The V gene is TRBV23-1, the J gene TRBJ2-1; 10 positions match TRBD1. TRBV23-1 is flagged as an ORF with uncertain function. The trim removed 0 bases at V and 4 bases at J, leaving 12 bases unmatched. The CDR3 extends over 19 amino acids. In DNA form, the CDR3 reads TGCGCCAGCAGTCAATCTGCCCCGCCCGGACAGGGGGGATACAATGAGCAGTTCTTC. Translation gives CASSQSAPPGQGGYNEQFF.

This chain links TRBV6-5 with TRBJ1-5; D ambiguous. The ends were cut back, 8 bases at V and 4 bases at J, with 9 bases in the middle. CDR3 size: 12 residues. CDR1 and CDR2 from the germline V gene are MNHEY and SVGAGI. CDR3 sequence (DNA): TGTGCCAGCGGCCCGGGGAATCAGCCCCAGCATTTT. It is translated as CASGPGNQPQHF.

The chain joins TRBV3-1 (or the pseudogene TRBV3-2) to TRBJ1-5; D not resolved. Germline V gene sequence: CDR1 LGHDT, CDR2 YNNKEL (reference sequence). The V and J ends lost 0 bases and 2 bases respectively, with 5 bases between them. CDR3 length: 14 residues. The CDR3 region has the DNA TGTGCCAGCAGCCAAGAACCCGGCAATCAGCCCCAGCATTTT. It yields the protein CASSQEPGNQPQHF.

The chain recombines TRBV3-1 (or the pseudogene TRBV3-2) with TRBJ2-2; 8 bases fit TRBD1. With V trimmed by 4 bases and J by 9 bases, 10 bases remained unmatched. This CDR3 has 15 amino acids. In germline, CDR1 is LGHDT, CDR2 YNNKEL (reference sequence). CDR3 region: CASSPYGQGSRELFF. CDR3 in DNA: TGTGCCAGCAGCCCTTACGGACAGGGTTCGAGGGAGCTGTTTTTT.

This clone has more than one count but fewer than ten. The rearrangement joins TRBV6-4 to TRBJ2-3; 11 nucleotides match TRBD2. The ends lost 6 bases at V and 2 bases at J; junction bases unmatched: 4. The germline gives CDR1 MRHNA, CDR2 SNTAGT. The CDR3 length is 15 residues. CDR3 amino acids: CASSLLAGATDTQYF. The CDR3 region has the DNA TGTGCCAGCAGCTTACTAGCGGGGGCCACAGATACGCAGTATTTT.

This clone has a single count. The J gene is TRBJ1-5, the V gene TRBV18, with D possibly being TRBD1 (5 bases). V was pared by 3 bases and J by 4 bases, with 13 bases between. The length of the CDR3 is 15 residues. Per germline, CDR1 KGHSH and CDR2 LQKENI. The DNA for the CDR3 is TGTGCCAGCTCACCCTCTTCGAGGGGAAATCAGCCCCAGCATTTT. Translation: CASSPSSRGNQPQHF.

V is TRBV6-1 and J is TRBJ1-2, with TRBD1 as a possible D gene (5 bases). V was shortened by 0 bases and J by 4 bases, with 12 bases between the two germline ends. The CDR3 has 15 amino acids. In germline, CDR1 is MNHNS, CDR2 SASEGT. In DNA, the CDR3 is TGTGCCAGCAGTGAAGCCCAGGGAGGTAGCTATGGCTACACCTTC. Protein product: CASSEAQGGSYGYTF.

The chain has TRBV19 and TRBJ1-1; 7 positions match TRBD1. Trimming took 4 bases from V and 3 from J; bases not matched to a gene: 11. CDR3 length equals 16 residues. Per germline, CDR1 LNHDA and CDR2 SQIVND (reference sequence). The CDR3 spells CASSTRQGFGYTEAFF. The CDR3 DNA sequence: TGTGCCAGTAGTACCCGACAGGGCTTTGGATACACTGAAGCTTTCTTT.

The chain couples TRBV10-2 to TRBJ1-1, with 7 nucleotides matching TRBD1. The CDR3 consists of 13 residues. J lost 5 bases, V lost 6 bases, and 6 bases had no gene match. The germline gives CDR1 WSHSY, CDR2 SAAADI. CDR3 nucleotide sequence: TGCGCCAGCAGAGACAGGGTAGGGACTGAAGCTTTCTTT. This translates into CASRDRVGTEAFF.

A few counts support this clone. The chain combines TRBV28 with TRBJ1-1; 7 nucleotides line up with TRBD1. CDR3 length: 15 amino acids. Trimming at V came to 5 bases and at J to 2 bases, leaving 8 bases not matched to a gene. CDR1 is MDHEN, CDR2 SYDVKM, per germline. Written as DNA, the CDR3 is TGTGCCAGCAGTCCCGGGACAGCTACTAACACTGAAGCTTTCTTT. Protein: CASSPGTATNTEAFF.

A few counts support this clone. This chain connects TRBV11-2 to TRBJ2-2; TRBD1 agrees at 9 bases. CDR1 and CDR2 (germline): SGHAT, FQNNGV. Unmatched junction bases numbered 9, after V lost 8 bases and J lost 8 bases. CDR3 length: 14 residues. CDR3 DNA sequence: TGTGCCAGCGGACCGGGACAGGGACCGGGGGAGCTGTTTTTT. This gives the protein CASGPGQGPGELFF.

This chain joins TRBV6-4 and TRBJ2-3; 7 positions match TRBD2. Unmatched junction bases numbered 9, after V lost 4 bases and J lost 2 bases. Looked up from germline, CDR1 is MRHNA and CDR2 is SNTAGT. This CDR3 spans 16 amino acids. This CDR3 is CASSGAGPLITDTQYF. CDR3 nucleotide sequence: TGTGCCAGCAGTGGAGCGGGACCCCTTATCACAGATACGCAGTATTTT.

CDR3 residues: CASSPSGGAYEQYV. The CDR3 DNA follows: TGTGCCAGCAGCCCTAGCGGGGGGGCCTACGAGCAGTACGTC. V gene TRBV5-6 combines with J gene TRBJ2-7; 12 nucleotides align to TRBD2. Trimming cost V 4 bases and J 2 bases; bases outside gene matches: 1. The CDR3 extends over 14 amino acids. From germline, CDR1 is SGHDT and CDR2 YYEEEE.

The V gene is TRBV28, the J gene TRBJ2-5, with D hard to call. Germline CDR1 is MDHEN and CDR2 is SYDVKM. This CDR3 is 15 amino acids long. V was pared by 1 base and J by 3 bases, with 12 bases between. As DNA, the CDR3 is TGTGCCAGCAGTTTATTGGCAGGAAGAAAAGAGACCCAGTACTTC. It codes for CASSLLAGRKETQYF.

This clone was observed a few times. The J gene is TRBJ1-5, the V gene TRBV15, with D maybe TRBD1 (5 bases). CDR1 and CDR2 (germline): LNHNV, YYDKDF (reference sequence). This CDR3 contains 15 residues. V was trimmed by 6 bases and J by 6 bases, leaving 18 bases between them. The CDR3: CATRERAGKTQPQHF. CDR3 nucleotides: TGTGCCACCAGGGAGAGGGCAGGGAAGACTCAGCCCCAGCATTTT.

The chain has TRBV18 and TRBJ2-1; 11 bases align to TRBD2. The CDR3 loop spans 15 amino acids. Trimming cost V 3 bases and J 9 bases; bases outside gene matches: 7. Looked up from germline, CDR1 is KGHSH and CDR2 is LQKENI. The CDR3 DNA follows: TGTGCCAGCTCACCGACTAGCGGGAACAAGGGTGAGCAGTTCTTC. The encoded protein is CASSPTSGNKGEQFF.

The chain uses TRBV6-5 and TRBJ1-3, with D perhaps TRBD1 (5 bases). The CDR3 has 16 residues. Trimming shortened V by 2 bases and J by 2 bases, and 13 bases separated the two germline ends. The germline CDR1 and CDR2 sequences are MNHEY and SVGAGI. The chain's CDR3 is CASSYDGRVAGNTIYF. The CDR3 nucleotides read TGTGCCAGCAGTTACGACGGCAGGGTTGCTGGAAACACCATATATTTT.

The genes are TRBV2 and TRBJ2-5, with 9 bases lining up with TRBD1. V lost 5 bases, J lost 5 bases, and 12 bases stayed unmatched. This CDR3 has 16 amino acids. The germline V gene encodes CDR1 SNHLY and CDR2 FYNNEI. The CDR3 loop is CASSYSDRTGVETQYF. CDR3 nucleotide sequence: TGTGCCAGCAGTTATTCCGACCGGACAGGGGTCGAGACCCAGTACTTC.